A single sample gave rise to the 17 T cell receptor beta chains below, sequenced in a study of cytomegalovirus exposure and HLA in healthy donors. Sequenced by immunoSEQ multiplex PCR; TCRdb stores in-frame clones only, minus some. The sample holds about 120,000 clones, around 95% seen once. The sample taken for sequencing was PBMCs. The receptors originated from a young man in good health and CMV-seronegative.

The DNA for the CDR3 is TGCGCCAGCAGCCCCTCTACAGGGTTGGACACTGAAGCTTTCTTT. It translates to CASSPSTGLDTEAFF. The V and J genes are TRBV5-1 and TRBJ1-1; a possible D gene is TRBD1 (6 bases). The CDR3 is made up of 15 amino acids. Germline V gene data show CDR1 as SGHRS and CDR2 as YFSETQ. V lost 4 bases and J 3 bases, leaving 16 bases between the germline ends.

This sequence joins TRBV10-3 and TRBJ2-3; D call uncertain. The CDR3 extends over 15 amino acids. CDR1 is ENHRY, CDR2 SYGVKD, per germline. V was pared by 4 bases and J by 2 bases, with 13 bases between. Here the CDR3 DNA reads TGTGCCATCAGTGTGGGCCTTACGGACACAGATACGCAGTATTTT. It is translated as CAISVGLTDTDTQYF.

The J gene is TRBJ2-1, the V gene TRBV9, with 9 bases fitting TRBD1. J was trimmed by 9 bases and V by 4 bases; bases with no gene match: 8. The CDR3 totals 14 residues. Germline CDR1 reads SGDLS; CDR2 reads YYNGEE. CDR3 nucleotides: TGTGCCAGCAGCCCATGGGACAGGGAGGGTGAGCAGTTCTTC. This gives the protein CASSPWDREGEQFF. The variable domain in full, completed from reference TRBV9 and TRBJ2-1, reads DSGVTQTPKHLITATGQRVTLRCSPRSGDLSVYWYQQSLDQGLQFLIQYYNGEERAKGNILERFSAQQFPDLHSELNLSSLELGDSALYFCASSPWDREGEQFFGPGTRLTVL.

This clone has only one observation. The chain links TRBV7-9 to TRBJ1-2; a weak D match, TRBD1 (6 bases). The CDR3 has 13 residues. CDR1 and CDR2 from the germline V gene are SEHNR and FQNEAQ (reference sequence). V was clipped by 9 bases and J by 2 bases, with 13 bases between them. In DNA, the CDR3 is TGTGCCAGTCCGGACAGTCCCAACTATGGCTACACCTTC. It yields the protein CASPDSPNYGYTF.

The J gene is TRBJ2-1, the V gene TRBV5-1, with TRBD2 matching 8 bases. The germline V gene has CDR1 SGHRS and CDR2 YFSETQ. The CDR3 has 16 amino acids. The ends lost 4 bases at V and 3 bases at J; junction bases unmatched: 9. The CDR3 sequence: CASSPLAGGDYNEQFF. In DNA form, the CDR3 reads TGCGCCAGCAGCCCTTTGGCGGGAGGCGACTACAATGAGCAGTTCTTC.

This sequence joins TRBV25-1 and TRBJ1-4; D is possibly TRBD1 (6 bases). Germline V gene sequence: CDR1 MGHDK, CDR2 SYGVNS. V lost 1 base and J lost 8, with 20 bases in between. The CDR3 length is 17 residues. CDR3 loop: CASSESKFGGGVEKLFF. The CDR3, as DNA: TGTGCCAGCAGTGAATCCAAATTTGGGGGCGGTGTCGAAAAACTGTTTTTT.

V gene TRBV6-5 combines with J gene TRBJ2-5; 7 positions match TRBD1. The V and J ends lost 6 bases and 5 bases, in that order; junction bases with no gene match: 6. From germline, CDR1 is MNHEY and CDR2 SVGAGI. CDR3 length: 13 residues. CDR3 bases: TGTGCCAGCAGCGGACAGGAGGTGGAGACCCAGTACTTC. Translating gives CASSGQEVETQYF.

This clone was observed once. The chain uses TRBV6-5 and TRBJ1-5; weak D call: TRBD1 (6 bases). Germline CDR1 MNHEY, CDR2 SVGAGI. V was shortened by 6 bases and J by 7 bases, with 16 bases between the two germline ends. The CDR3 has 14 amino acids. CDR3 protein: CASSQGGAQQPQHF. The CDR3 DNA follows: TGTGCCAGCAGCCAAGGGGGGGCACAGCAGCCCCAGCATTTT.

The rearrangement joins TRBV4-1 to TRBJ2-7; a possible D gene is TRBD2 (6 bases). The CDR3 totals 14 residues. The germline V gene has CDR1 MGHRA and CDR2 YSYEKL. Trimming cost V 2 bases and J 2 bases, with 10 bases left between them. CDR3: CASSQSTGAYEQYF. In DNA, the CDR3 is TGCGCCAGCAGCCAATCCACGGGGGCCTACGAGCAGTACTTC.

In the case of this clone: Other DNA sequences in this sample translate to the same CDR3. This chain joins TRBV6-5 and TRBJ1-1; tentative D call: TRBD1 (6 bases). Germline V gene sequence: CDR1 MNHEY, CDR2 SVGAGI. V dropped 0 bases and J dropped 6 bases, with 11 bases sitting between them. This CDR3 contains 14 residues. In nucleotides, the CDR3 is TGTGCCAGCAGTTACTCGCCAGGACAGCCTGAAGCTTTCTTT. Protein product: CASSYSPGQPEAFF.

The rearrangement uses TRBV27 and TRBJ1-3, with no clear D. The CDR3 spans 14 residues. V lost 2 bases and J 3 bases, leaving 8 bases between the germline ends. Germline lookup yields CDR1 MNHEY and CDR2 SMNVEV (reference sequence). The CDR3 here is CASSLGGFGNTIYF. CDR3 bases: TGTGCCAGCAGTTTAGGTGGCTTTGGAAACACCATATATTTT.

This clone was found once. The CDR3 reads CASSLHAGQGRNQPQHF. The CDR3 DNA is TGTGCCAGCAGCTTACACGCGGGACAGGGTAGGAATCAGCCCCAGCATTTT. The rearrangement joins TRBV11-2 to TRBJ1-5; TRBD1 matches 9 bases. In germline, CDR1 is SGHAT, CDR2 FQNNGV. This CDR3 comprises 17 residues. Unmatched junction bases numbered 9, after V lost 2 bases and J lost 4 bases.

CDR3 in amino acids: CASSFNRGALGQGGNIQYF. CDR3 DNA: TGTGCCAGCAGCTTTAATCGGGGTGCACTAGGACAGGGGGGAAACATTCAGTACTTC. The chain has TRBV5-4 and TRBJ2-4; 10 positions match TRBD1. Germline-derived CDR1 and CDR2 are SGHNT and YYREEE (reference sequence). With 2 bases clipped from V and 6 bases from J, the junction kept 17 bases outside the gene matches. CDR3 size: 19 residues.

V usage is TRBV29-1 and J usage is TRBJ1-2, with 8 bases lining up with TRBD1. V dropped 6 bases and J dropped 0; count of bases not matched to a gene: 6. The CDR3 loop spans 14 amino acids. Per germline, CDR1 SQVTM and CDR2 ANQGSEA. The CDR3 nucleotides are TGCAGCGTCCGTACGACAGGGGCTAACTATGGCTACACCTTC. Translation gives CSVRTTGANYGYTF.

This clone appeared a single time. The chain combines TRBV28 with TRBJ2-3; 7 positions match TRBD2. The CDR3 has 15 residues. V was pared by 5 bases and J by 1 base, with 6 bases of the junction left unmatched. Germline CDR1 is MDHEN and CDR2 is SYDVKM. CDR3 in amino acids: CASSPLASGTDTQYF. CDR3 coding DNA: TGTGCCAGCAGTCCACTAGCGTCTGGCACAGATACGCAGTATTTT.

This chain connects TRBV27 to TRBJ2-1; 10 bases agree with TRBD2. The CDR3 is made up of 16 amino acids. Germline assignment: CDR1 MNHEY and CDR2 SMNVEV (reference sequence). V was pared by 7 bases and J by 9 bases, with 15 bases of the junction left unmatched. This chain's CDR3 is CASKPFFVAGGGEQFF. The CDR3 bases are TGTGCCAGCAAACCCTTTTTTGTAGCGGGAGGCGGTGAGCAGTTCTTC.

The CDR3 protein is CASSFGLAVYEQYF. The CDR3, as DNA: TGTGCCAGCAGCTTCGGACTAGCGGTTTACGAGCAGTACTTC. This chain uses TRBV7-2 with TRBJ2-7; 10 bases are shared with TRBD2. Germline V CDR1 and CDR2: SGHTA, FQGNSA. The V segment lost 3 bases and the J segment 4 bases; nucleotides outside the gene matches: 3. CDR3 length equals 14 residues.